The entry that follows covers one T cell receptor beta chain sequence. This entry is derived from a study of T cell changes during pregnancy in multiple sclerosis. Profiling relied on immunoSEQ multiplex PCR, and the TCRdb table lists in-frame clones only, not all of them. This sample has about 68,000 clones, with about 90% found just once. This CDR3 has 14 amino acids. The V gene's germline CDR1 is SGHRS and CDR2 YFSETQ. The V end was cut by 5 bases, the J end by 4 bases, with 12 bases between. The source material was peripheral blood, sampled in the second trimester of pregnancy. The chain couples TRBV5-1 to TRBJ1-4; a possible D gene is TRBD1 (5 bases). The clonotype originates from a female donor in good health, enrolled as a control in a pregnancy study. The CDR3 DNA is TGCGCCAGCAGATCGGGGGGGAGTAATGAAAAACTGTTTTTT. Translating gives CASRSGGSNEKLFF.